This is a list of T cell receptor beta chains from one sample in a study of cytotoxic CD8 clonotypes in ibrutinib-treated CLL. TCRdb's table, derived via immunoSEQ multiplex PCR, lists solely in-frame clones and lacks some. The sample has 30,000 or so clones; roughly 50% are singletons. Sequencing was performed on PBMCs, taken before ibrutinib treatment. The receptors derive from a human donor with chronic lymphocytic leukemia. Both conserved end residues are part of each CDR3. The order of the fields is CDR3 protein, V gene, clone size, J gene. Size is omitted from some rows. Given values are once, few, many or a class for expanded clones.

CASSLLGGRGISYEQYF | TRBV11-2 | - | TRBJ2-7
CASGFSADTQYF | TRBV2 | - | TRBJ2-3
CASSWTGLEGYTF | TRBV6-5 | medium-sized | TRBJ1-2
CASSAGWGDTDTQYF | TRBV7-2 | - | TRBJ2-3
CASSWDVRDFEQFF | TRBV11-2 | - | TRBJ2-1
CATSSRSYNEQFF | TRBV15 | - | TRBJ2-1
CASSSGLANEQFF | TRBV7-6 | - | TRBJ2-1
CASRDDYEQYF | TRBV7-8 | few | TRBJ2-7
CASTRTGRNSPLHF | TRBV7-3 | few | TRBJ1-6
CAISEFIDTQYF | TRBV10-3 | - | TRBJ2-3
CASSDRSFIAGELFF | TRBV5-6 | few | TRBJ2-2
CASSLLARANYGYTF | TRBV5-1 | - | TRBJ1-2
CATRQGDGYTF | TRBV6-5 | - | TRBJ1-2
CASSEAYSNQPQHF | TRBV2 | - | TRBJ1-5
CASSQRGSGANVLTF | TRBV13 | few | TRBJ2-6
CASSRGGLSYGYTF | TRBV7-2 | - | TRBJ1-2
CASSLGLAGGGTQYF | TRBV7-9 | - | TRBJ2-3
CASSPGTGKNTGELFF | TRBV5-8 | - | TRBJ2-2
CASILDRAGPSYEQYF | TRBV21-1 | - | TRBJ2-7
CASSVSGTGGLLPAEQYF | TRBV5-1 | few | TRBJ2-7
CASSSNRDQPQHF | TRBV6-6 | few | TRBJ1-5
CSVVRTGGGYTF | TRBV29-1 | - | TRBJ1-2
CASSLAGGHQETQYF | TRBV5-1 | - | TRBJ2-5
CASSETPGQRGLFQPQHF | TRBV6-1 | - | TRBJ1-5
CAAAGIHTGELFF | TRBV19 | few | TRBJ2-2
CASSLANRGQGRGKLFF | TRBV5-1 | - | TRBJ1-4
CASGLSTTQDTQYF | TRBV12-5 | - | TRBJ2-3
CASSPPDRANQPQHF | TRBV4-1 | few | TRBJ1-5
CASSFGGKNTGELFF | TRBV11-3 | - | TRBJ2-2
CASSQSRDRAYEQYF | TRBV23-1 | - | TRBJ2-7
CASSYSTTSSYNEQFF | TRBV6-5 | few | TRBJ2-1
CASSRGTGETYEQYF | TRBV19 | - | TRBJ2-7
CASRGTAPSGANVLTF | TRBV9 | - | TRBJ2-6
CASSPAQGREYGYTF | TRBV7-9 | - | TRBJ1-2
CATSRLGLAGVNTGELFF | TRBV15 | - | TRBJ2-2
CASSLATRGPGLNIQYF | TRBV11-1 | - | TRBJ2-4
CASRHPDEQFF | TRBV21-1 | - | TRBJ2-1
CASRGHAGPTQYF | TRBV10-3 | few | TRBJ2-3
CASSPRVEQYF | TRBV2 | few | TRBJ2-7
CASSEARRGSGKTYEQYF | TRBV6-1 | - | TRBJ2-7
CASSAGGNKNIQYF | TRBV11-2 | few | TRBJ2-4
CAIRAGPQSLFYGYTF | TRBV10-3 | medium-sized | TRBJ1-2
CASSLGGGNQPQHF | TRBV7-9 | - | TRBJ1-5
CASSVQGAHTEAFF | TRBV6-1 | few | TRBJ1-1
CATRSAGASGGLFTGELFF | TRBV23-1 | - | TRBJ2-2
CASSMEGDTEAFF | TRBV19 | - | TRBJ1-1
CASSFSRRLVRYEQYF | TRBV28 | - | TRBJ2-7
CATSVSRGYNEQFF | TRBV15 | - | TRBJ2-1
CASSPHLGGETQYF | TRBV4-1 | few | TRBJ2-5
CAIAGGGQETQYF | TRBV10-3 | - | TRBJ2-5
CASSPDRGLSGNTIYF | TRBV5-1 | - | TRBJ1-3